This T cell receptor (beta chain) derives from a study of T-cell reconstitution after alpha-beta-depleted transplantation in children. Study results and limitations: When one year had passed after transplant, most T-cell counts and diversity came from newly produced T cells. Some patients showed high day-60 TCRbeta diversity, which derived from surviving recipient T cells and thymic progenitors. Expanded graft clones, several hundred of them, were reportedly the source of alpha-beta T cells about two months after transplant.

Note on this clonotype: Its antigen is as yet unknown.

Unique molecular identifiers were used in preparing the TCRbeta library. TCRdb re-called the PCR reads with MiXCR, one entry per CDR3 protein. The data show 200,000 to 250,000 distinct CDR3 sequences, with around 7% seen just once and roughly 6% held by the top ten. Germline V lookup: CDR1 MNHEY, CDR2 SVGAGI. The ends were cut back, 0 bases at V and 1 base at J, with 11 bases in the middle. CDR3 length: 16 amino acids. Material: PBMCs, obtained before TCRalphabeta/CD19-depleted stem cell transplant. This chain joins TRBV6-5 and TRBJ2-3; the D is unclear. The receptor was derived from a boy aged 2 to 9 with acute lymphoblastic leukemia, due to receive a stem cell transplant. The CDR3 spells CASSYSEYQGTDTQYF. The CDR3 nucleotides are TGTGCCAGCAGTTACTCGGAATACCAAGGCACAGATACGCAGTATTTT.